Below, 12 T cell receptor beta chains from the same sample are listed, as sequenced in a study of blood T cell repertoires in COVID-19. Repertoires were generated with immunoSEQ multiplex PCR, while TCRdb's copy carries only in-frame clones and drops some. The data hold fewer than 150,000 clones, with 70% to 90% observed a single time. Material for sequencing was peripheral blood. The receptors derive from a woman in her fifties or sixties with acute or convalescent COVID-19.

V gene TRBV11-1 combines with J gene TRBJ2-3; D is perhaps TRBD2 (5 bases). V lost 1 base to trimming and J lost 5 bases, with 7 bases between them. Germline CDR1 and CDR2: SGHAT and FQDESV (reference sequence). The CDR3 consists of 13 residues. In DNA form, the CDR3 reads TGTGCCAGCAGCTTAGAAGGAGGAGATACGCAGTATTTT. Residues: CASSLEGGDTQYF.

This clone has a single count. This chain links TRBV7-6 with TRBJ2-3; 14 bases map to TRBD2. Trimming removed 5 bases from V and 0 bases from J; junction bases left unmatched: 13. Germline lookup yields CDR1 SGHVS and CDR2 FNYEAQ. The CDR3 has 20 residues. The CDR3 sequence: CASSPRPGTSGSVSTDTQYF. The CDR3 nucleotides read TGTGCCAGCAGCCCACGTCCCGGGACTAGCGGGAGTGTAAGCACAGATACGCAGTATTTT.

The chain carries TRBV19 and TRBJ2-4, with 8 nucleotides matching TRBD1. The germline CDR1 and CDR2 sequences are LNHDA and SQIVND (reference sequence). The CDR3 sequence is 13 residues long. The J segment lost 6 bases and the V segment lost 6 bases, leaving 4 bases of the junction unmatched. The CDR3 DNA reads TGTGCCAGTAGAGGACAGGGACGAAACATTCAGTACTTC. This encodes CASRGQGRNIQYF.

This clone came up once. The rearrangement uses TRBV2 and TRBJ2-6; D ambiguous. The CDR3 runs 16 residues. CDR1 and CDR2 from the germline V gene are SNHLY and FYNNEI. V lost 5 bases, J lost 0 bases, and 11 bases lay in between. CDR3 loop: CASSLKSLSGANVLTF. CDR3 nucleotide sequence: TGTGCCAGCAGTCTCAAGAGTCTCTCTGGGGCCAACGTCCTGACTTTC.

The V and J genes are TRBV4-1 and TRBJ2-7; tentatively, D is TRBD1 (5 bases). Germline assignment: CDR1 MGHRA and CDR2 YSYEKL. There are 18 residues in the CDR3. Trimming removed 0 bases from V and 3 bases from J, with 21 bases in between. The CDR3 spells CASSQDAVVTGGLYEQYV. The CDR3 nucleotides read TGCGCCAGCAGCCAAGATGCAGTGGTTACAGGTGGTCTCTACGAGCAGTACGTC.

This clone was counted a single time. The chain joins TRBV9 to TRBJ2-7; TRBD1 aligns across 7 bases. The CDR3 runs to 15 residues. Per the germline V gene, CDR1 is SGDLS and CDR2 is YYNGEE. The V segment lost 0 bases and the J segment 4 bases; nucleotides outside the gene matches: 7. CDR3 DNA sequence: TGTGCCAGCAGCGTAGGGGACAGTTCGGCTTACGAGCAGTACGTC. Encoded protein: CASSVGDSSAYEQYV.

The CDR3 reads CASSLVPQGGNQPQHF. As DNA, the CDR3 is TGCGCCAGCAGCTTGGTTCCCCAGGGTGGAAATCAGCCCCAGCATTTT. The gene calls are TRBV5-1 and TRBJ1-5, with D possibly TRBD1 on 5 matching bases. Germline values: CDR1 SGHRS, CDR2 YFSETQ. This CDR3 is 16 amino acids long. The V gene lost 0 bases and the J gene lost 4 bases, with 14 bases spanning the gap.

This CDR3 is CSASGTYEQYF. The CDR3 nucleotides are TGCAGTGCTTCAGGGACCTACGAGCAGTACTTC. V gene TRBV20-1 combines with J gene TRBJ2-7, with D perhaps TRBD1 (5 bases). V was trimmed by 5 bases and J by 2 bases, leaving 7 bases between them. This CDR3 has 11 residues. Germline V CDR1 and CDR2: DFQATT, SNEGSKA (reference sequence).

CDR3 nucleotide sequence: TGTGCCAGCAGGGGGGCCACAGGGACTAATGAAAAACTGTTTTTT. This codes for CASRGATGTNEKLFF. The chain has TRBV6-5 and TRBJ1-4; TRBD1 might be the D (6 bases). V lost 6 bases to trimming and J lost 2 bases, with 13 bases between them. CDR3 length: 15 residues. Looked up from germline, CDR1 is MNHEY and CDR2 is SVGAGI.

This chain uses TRBV7-6 with TRBJ2-1, with TRBD2 as a possible D gene (5 bases). Trimming removed 6 bases at V and 6 bases at J, with 24 bases between. CDR3 length equals 17 residues. The germline V gene encodes CDR1 SGHVS and CDR2 FNYEAQ. CDR3 sequence (DNA): TGTGCCAGCAGTTATCAACTTGCGGCCCTAAGCGGCAATGAGCAGTTCTTC. It specifies CASSYQLAALSGNEQFF.

The genes are TRBV19 and TRBJ2-2, with TRBD2 matching 10 bases. The CDR3 length is 15 residues. V shed 3 bases, J shed 8 bases, and the junction held 6 bases outside the gene matches. Germline-derived CDR1 and CDR2 are LNHDA and SQIVND (reference sequence). CDR3 in DNA: TGTGCCAGTAGTATCCTAGCGGGAGTTTCTGGGGAGCTGTTTTTT. Residues: CASSILAGVSGELFF.

The genes are TRBV5-1 and TRBJ2-1; 9 positions agree with TRBD1. J was trimmed by 9 bases and V by 4 bases; bases with no gene match: 8. This CDR3 has 14 residues. Germline loops: CDR1 SGHRS, CDR2 YFSETQ. CDR3 loop: CASSDRQGEGEQFF. The CDR3 nucleotides are TGCGCCAGCAGCGATCGACAGGGGGAGGGTGAGCAGTTCTTC.